The 30 T cell receptor beta chains below were found in one sample sequenced in a study of shared clonotypes between healthy human individuals. Method: immunoSEQ multiplex PCR; TCRdb's copy keeps in-frame clones and lacks some. The data show more than 850,000 clones, approximately 80% seen once. Material: memory CD4+ T cells from PBMCs. As to subset: CD45RA-negative fraction. These receptors were obtained from a man aged 18 to 30 in good health. Some clones in this sample may be carry-over from other donors' samples.

The chain combines TRBV11-2 with TRBJ1-2; weak D call: TRBD1 (5 bases). The germline gives CDR1 SGHAT, CDR2 FQNNGV. This CDR3 region has 15 residues. Trimming pared 5 bases from V and 4 bases from J, leaving 17 bases between. CDR3 in DNA: TGTGCCAGCAGCCGGCAGGTTTGGGGGTCCTATGGCTACACCTTC. Its translation is CASSRQVWGSYGYTF.

The chain couples TRBV29-1 to TRBJ2-1; D is possibly TRBD2 (6 bases). CDR1 is SQVTM, CDR2 ANQGSEA, per germline. This CDR3 spans 18 amino acids. V dropped 3 bases and J dropped 0 bases, with 21 bases sitting between them. The DNA for the CDR3 is TGCAGCGTTGAGCTCCGTTATAGCGGACCAAGCTCCTACAATGAGCAGTTCTTC. As protein: CSVELRYSGPSSYNEQFF.

This chain links TRBV5-1 with TRBJ1-5; 7 nucleotides agree with TRBD1. CDR3 length: 16 residues. Trimming took 4 bases from V and 5 from J; bases not matched to a gene: 12. Germline V CDR1 and CDR2: SGHRS, YFSETQ. The CDR3, as DNA: TGCGCCAGCAGCAAGGGAACAGGGGTGGGGGATCAGCCCCAGCATTTT. Amino acids: CASSKGTGVGDQPQHF. Combining the CDR3 with reference TRBV5-1 and TRBJ1-5 gives the whole variable domain KAGVTQTPRYLIKTRGQQVTLSCSPISGHRSVSWYQQTPGQGLQFLFEYFSETQRNKGNFPGRFSGRQFSNSRSEMNVSTLELGDSALYLCASSKGTGVGDQPQHFGDGTRLSIL.

The rearrangement joins TRBV9 to TRBJ1-2, with 7 positions matching TRBD1. This CDR3 comprises 14 residues. Germline V lookup: CDR1 SGDLS, CDR2 YYNGEE. The junction had 7 bases not matched to a gene; V was cut back by 4 bases and J by 4 bases. CDR3 DNA: TGTGCCAGCAGCCCTCGCCAGGGGGTCTATGGCTACACCTTC. This codes for CASSPRQGVYGYTF.

By sample share, this clone is medium-sized. V is TRBV4-1 and J is TRBJ1-2, with TRBD1 matching over 9 bases. V lost 3 bases to trimming and J lost 4 bases; unmatched junction nucleotides: 9. Germline CDR1 MGHRA, CDR2 YSYEKL. This CDR3 comprises 16 residues. The CDR3 loop reads CASSQAGTGRVYGYTF. The CDR3 region has the DNA TGCGCCAGCAGCCAGGCCGGGACAGGGCGCGTCTATGGCTACACCTTC.

The rearrangement joins TRBV29-1 to TRBJ2-3, with D unclear. This CDR3 is built from 13 residues. Germline loops: CDR1 SQVTM, CDR2 ANQGSEA. Between the trimmed V and J ends, which lost 5 bases and 2 bases, there was a span of 11 bases. The CDR3 nucleotides are TGCAGCGTTCACACCATCCTCACAGATACGCAGTATTTT. The encoded protein is CSVHTILTDTQYF.

Of note for this clone: Other DNA sequences in the same sample also yield this CDR3. CDR3 in amino acids: CASRSSGNTIYF. DNA of the CDR3: TGTGCCAGCCGCAGCTCTGGAAACACCATATATTTT. The chain joins TRBV28 to TRBJ1-3; D call uncertain. With 8 bases removed from V and 0 bases from J, the gap between germline ends came to 5 bases. The CDR3 totals 12 residues. The germline V gene encodes CDR1 MDHEN and CDR2 SYDVKM.

This clone has a handful of counts. J is TRBJ2-2 and V is TRBV6-1; D possibly corresponds to TRBD2 (6 bases). The CDR3 sequence is 13 residues long. Trimming removed 2 bases at V and 14 bases at J, with 15 bases between. The V gene's germline CDR1 is MNHNS and CDR2 SASEGT. The CDR3 nucleotides read TGTGCCAGCAGTGAAATCGGACTAAGTAGACTGTTTTTT. Its translation: CASSEIGLSRLFF.

The V and J genes are TRBV6-6 and TRBJ1-3; a weak D match, TRBD1 (6 bases). This CDR3 comprises 15 residues. V was trimmed by 2 bases and J by 8 bases, leaving 16 bases between them. Per the germline V gene, CDR1 is MNHNY and CDR2 is SVGAGI (reference sequence). CDR3: CASSYPPPGADTIYF. The CDR3 nucleotides read TGTGCCAGCAGTTACCCGCCCCCAGGGGCCGACACCATATATTTT.

This clone appeared a few times. The chain combines TRBV4-1 with TRBJ2-3; D remains unclear. The CDR3 is 12 residues long. Germline V lookup: CDR1 MGHRA, CDR2 YSYEKL. The V and J ends lost 4 bases and 2 bases respectively, with 4 bases between them. The CDR3: CASSLSTDTQYF. CDR3 in DNA: TGCGCCAGCAGCCTTTCCACAGATACGCAGTATTTT.

The chain carries TRBV7-3 and TRBJ2-7; 12 nucleotides agree with TRBD1. The CDR3 extends over 14 amino acids. V was pared by 5 bases and J by 7 bases, with 6 bases of the junction left unmatched. Germline values: CDR1 SGHTA, CDR2 FQGTGA. This chain's CDR3 is CASSEGQGAGEQYF. CDR3 nucleotide sequence: TGTGCCAGCAGCGAGGGACAGGGGGCTGGAGAGCAGTACTTC.

This clone was detected only a few times. The chain employs TRBV6-1 and TRBJ1-2; tentatively, D is TRBD1 (5 bases). The V gene's germline CDR1 is MNHNS and CDR2 SASEGT. CDR3 length equals 13 residues. Trimming left V 7 bases short and J 5 bases short, with 14 bases between. The CDR3 region is CASTEGQGYGYTF. Here the CDR3 DNA reads TGTGCCAGCACGGAAGGCCAGGGATATGGCTACACCTTC.

V usage is TRBV7-2 and J usage is TRBJ1-1, with D perhaps TRBD1 (6 bases). The V end was cut by 5 bases, the J end by 0 bases, with 22 bases between. CDR3 length equals 18 residues. Germline lookup yields CDR1 SGHTA and CDR2 FQGNSA. The CDR3: CASSLSLGGRGVNTEAFF. The CDR3 nucleotides are TGTGCCAGCAGCCTATCCTTAGGGGGGCGAGGGGTGAACACTGAAGCTTTCTTT.

The rearrangement links TRBV7-9 to TRBJ2-5; TRBD1 matches 8 bases. V gave up 4 bases and J gave up 2 bases; unmatched junction bases: 6. The germline V gene has CDR1 SEHNR and CDR2 FQNEAQ (reference sequence). The CDR3 runs to 15 residues. The CDR3 spells CASSSATGAQETQYF. The DNA for the CDR3 is TGTGCCAGCAGCTCGGCGACAGGGGCACAAGAGACCCAGTACTTC.

J is TRBJ1-2 and V is TRBV5-4, with D perhaps matching TRBD1 (6 bases). This CDR3 has 14 amino acids. Germline V gene data show CDR1 as SGHNT and CDR2 as YYREEE (reference sequence). The germline V and J ends were trimmed by 4 bases and 4 bases, with 14 bases remaining between them. CDR3 nucleotides: TGTGCCAGCAGCAAGCAGGACAGACCCTATGGCTACACCTTC. Translating gives CASSKQDRPYGYTF.

The chain combines TRBV7-9 with TRBJ2-3; no clear D gene. Germline loops: CDR1 SEHNR, CDR2 FQNEAQ (reference sequence). The V and J ends lost 8 bases and 4 bases respectively, with 16 bases between them. CDR3 size: 14 residues. The CDR3 DNA sequence: TGTGCCAGCGATCCCGGTGACCCCGCAGATACGCAGTATTTT. Translated, it gives CASDPGDPADTQYF.

This chain uses TRBV23-1 with TRBJ1-1, with D maybe TRBD1 (6 bases). TRBV23-1 is given ORF status, its function remaining uncertain. V was trimmed by 7 bases and J by 0 bases, leaving 12 bases between them. The CDR3 sequence is 14 residues long. The CDR3 region has the DNA TGCGCCAGCAACAGGACAGCTTTGAACACTGAAGCTTTCTTT. This codes for CASNRTALNTEAFF.

This clone appeared a few times. CDR3 sequence reads: CASSPVGLAGRNEQFF. The CDR3 nucleotides are TGTGCCAGCTCACCGGTCGGCCTAGCGGGCCGCAATGAGCAGTTCTTC. The V call is TRBV18, the J call TRBJ2-1, with 8 bases lining up with TRBD2. The V segment lost 3 bases and the J segment 6 bases; nucleotides outside the gene matches: 10. This CDR3 is built from 16 residues. Germline values: CDR1 KGHSH, CDR2 LQKENI.

The chain is built from TRBV28 and TRBJ2-7, with 10 bases identical to TRBD1. Germline values: CDR1 MDHEN, CDR2 SYDVKM. Unmatched junction bases numbered 6, after V lost 6 bases and J lost 4 bases. The CDR3 loop spans 14 amino acids. DNA for the CDR3: TGTGCCAGCAGCCACGGACAGGGGGGTTACGAGCAGTACTTC. It encodes CASSHGQGGYEQYF.

The count of this clone is one. V gene TRBV15 combines with J gene TRBJ2-7; D gene ambiguous. CDR1 LNHNV and CDR2 YYDKDF come from the germline V gene (reference sequence). This CDR3 region has 12 residues. Trimming pared 0 bases from V and 6 bases from J, leaving 6 bases between. The CDR3 is CATSREATEQYF. DNA for the CDR3: TGTGCCACCAGCAGAGAAGCCACCGAGCAGTACTTC.

The rearrangement joins TRBV7-2 to TRBJ2-6; TRBD1 matches at 9 bases. J was trimmed by 4 bases and V by 5 bases; bases with no gene match: 12. Germline assignment: CDR1 SGHTA and CDR2 FQGNSA. This CDR3 comprises 18 residues. CDR3 residues: CASSTTGGALSGANVLTF. In DNA form, the CDR3 reads TGTGCCAGCAGCACCACAGGGGGCGCGTTGTCCGGGGCCAACGTCCTGACTTTC.

The chain has TRBV11-3 and TRBJ2-3, with a weak D call TRBD1 (6 bases). CDR1 and CDR2 (germline): SGHNT, YENEEA. This CDR3 region has 16 residues. With 3 bases removed from V and 2 bases from J, the gap between germline ends came to 15 bases. The CDR3 here is CASSFAGAQVTDTQYF. The DNA of the CDR3 is TGTGCCAGCAGCTTCGCAGGGGCGCAGGTCACAGATACGCAGTATTTT.

This chain links TRBV4-3 with TRBJ2-1; TRBD2 agrees at 7 bases. Trimming cost V 0 bases and J 0 bases; bases outside gene matches: 8. The CDR3 totals 18 residues. Germline V gene lookup returns CDR1 LGHNA and CDR2 YSLEER. This chain's CDR3 is CASSQEGGRAISYNEQFF. The DNA of the CDR3 is TGCGCCAGCAGCCAAGAAGGTGGGAGGGCCATCTCCTACAATGAGCAGTTCTTC.

This chain joins TRBV18 and TRBJ2-1; D is possibly TRBD2 (5 bases). This CDR3 comprises 15 residues. V was trimmed by 4 bases and J by 0 bases, leaving 10 bases between them. Germline CDR1 KGHSH, CDR2 LQKENI. The CDR3 reads CASSLAPSSYNEQFF. The CDR3 DNA reads TGTGCCAGCTCACTAGCGCCCAGCTCCTACAATGAGCAGTTCTTC.

This chain joins TRBV7-3 and TRBJ1-1; weak D call: TRBD1 (6 bases). V lost 1 base and J lost 1, with 7 bases in between. Germline assignment: CDR1 SGHTA and CDR2 FQGTGA. The CDR3 totals 14 residues. In DNA, the CDR3 is TGTGCCAGCAGCTTAATAGGGGGGAACACTGAAGCTTTCTTT. It codes for CASSLIGGNTEAFF. Complete variable domain (other parts from reference TRBV7-3 and TRBJ1-1): GAGVSQTPSNKVTEKGKYVELRCDPISGHTALYWYRQSLGQGPEFLIYFQGTGAADDSGLPNDRFFAVRPEGSVSTLKIQRTERGDSAVYLCASSLIGGNTEAFFGQGTRLTVV.

This clone was detected only once. The V call is TRBV7-7, the J call TRBJ2-2, with D perhaps matching TRBD2 (5 bases). This CDR3 spans 15 amino acids. Per germline, CDR1 SSHAT and CDR2 FNYEAQ (reference sequence). Trimming shortened V by 4 bases and J by 4 bases, and 13 bases separated the two germline ends. This chain's CDR3 is CASSYTGSGTGELFF. The CDR3 nucleotides are TGTGCCAGCAGCTATACTGGGAGCGGCACCGGGGAGCTGTTTTTT.

In this sample, this clone turned up once. The rearrangement links TRBV28 to TRBJ1-2; D is perhaps TRBD1 (5 bases). From germline, CDR1 is MDHEN and CDR2 SYDVKM. This CDR3 region has 12 residues. The germline V and J ends were trimmed by 6 bases and 7 bases, with 12 bases remaining between them. CDR3: CASSLQEGGYTF. The CDR3 nucleotides read TGTGCCAGCAGCCTACAGGAGGGTGGCTACACCTTC.

This clone showed up many times. V usage is TRBV21-1 and J usage is TRBJ2-1. TRBV21-1 is flagged as a pseudogene. The CDR3 covers 14 residues. This CDR3 is CASCDGAPGPQQFF. The CDR3 DNA sequence: TGTGCCAGCTGCGATGGGGCCCCGGGACCACAGCAGTTCTTC.

This sequence joins TRBV6-6 and TRBJ2-7; no clear D. The CDR3 loop spans 13 amino acids. Trimming cost V 0 bases and J 6 bases, with 9 bases left between them. In germline, CDR1 is MNHNY, CDR2 SVGAGI (reference sequence). The CDR3 here is CASSYSRATEQYF. DNA of the CDR3: TGTGCCAGCAGTTACTCTCGGGCGACCGAGCAGTACTTC.

This rearrangement joins TRBV6-6 to TRBJ1-3; D gene uncertain. V lost 2 bases and J 4 bases, leaving 12 bases between the germline ends. The germline V gene encodes CDR1 MNHNY and CDR2 SVGAGI (reference sequence). The CDR3 covers 15 residues. The CDR3 protein is CASSYLQSYGNTIYF. CDR3 bases: TGTGCCAGCAGTTACCTACAGAGCTACGGAAACACCATATATTTT.